The 2 T cell receptor beta chains listed next were all sequenced from one sample in a study of shared clonotypes between healthy human individuals. Repertoires were generated with immunoSEQ multiplex PCR, while TCRdb's copy carries only in-frame clones and drops some. The table includes 950,000 to 1,300,000 clones, around 76% detected once. Sample: memory CD4+ T cells sorted from blood. The subset: CD45RA-negative fraction. These receptors were taken from a man younger than 30 in good health.

The V call is TRBV5-5, the J call TRBJ1-4; D not certain. The germline CDR1 and CDR2 sequences are SGHKS and YYEKEE (reference sequence). CDR3 length: 16 amino acids. V shed 2 bases and J shed 8 bases, with 19 bases lying between them. This chain's CDR3 is CASSLDETVRREKLFF. The CDR3 DNA follows: TGTGCCAGCAGCTTAGACGAAACAGTTAGAAGGGAAAAACTGTTTTTT.

Turning to this clone: This sample includes further DNA sequences coding for the same CDR3. This chain joins TRBV18 and TRBJ2-7, with a tentative D call TRBD2 (5 bases). The CDR3 is made up of 13 amino acids. V lost 1 base to trimming and J lost 2 bases, with 6 bases between them. CDR1 KGHSH and CDR2 LQKENI come from the germline V gene. In DNA, the CDR3 is TGTGCCAGCTCACCACAGGGAGCCTACGAGCAGTACTTC. Translated, it gives CASSPQGAYEQYF. The complete variable domain, with remaining parts taken from reference TRBV18 and TRBJ2-7, reads NAGVMQNPRHLVRRRGQEARLRCSPMKGHSHVYWYRQLPEEGLKFMVYLQKENIIDESGMPKERFSAEFPKEGPSILRIQQVVRGDSAAYFCASSPQGAYEQYFGPGTRLTVT.